This T cell receptor (beta chain) stems from a study of identical twins (dated by TCRdb to 2016 to 2017). At the level of the whole study: To test whether fetal clonotypes persist, the study used deep sequencing on TCR alpha and beta repertoires from monozygotic twins, unrelated adults of various ages, and cord blood. To rule out contamination, the twin experiments were replicated at different times with different library preparation protocols. Study-wide conclusions, independent of this receptor: In monozygotic twins, out-of-frame TCR alpha sharing was systematically underestimated by recombination models, although the models agreed with sharing between unrelated individuals. Compared with coincidental sharing between unrelated individuals, an excess of low generation-probability sequences was observed among out-of-frame TCR alpha sequences shared between twins. Conclusions relied on cross-sectional statistical analysis, since the same donors could not be followed over many years. Abundant cord blood beta clonotypes had fewer insertions, young adult naive repertoires showed a similar but weaker trend, and memory repertoires showed no such trend. Zero-insertion analyses could be partly confounded by invariant T cells such as MAIT and iNKT, though diverse VJ usage argued against such confounding for most clonotypes. In beta out-of-frame sequences, excess twin sharing was weaker, because having fewer shared sequences lowered the signal-to-noise ratio.

Every donor was a healthy Caucasian. The study also sequenced three unrelated non-twin adults: a male aged 18 to 29, a male aged 50 to 60 and a female aged 50 to 60. Miltenyi CD45RO+ enrichment and human naive T-cell isolation kits were used to isolate memory (CD45RO+) and naive T cells from PBMC. The sample holds a few counts of this clonotype. Its antigen has not been determined. Base qualities are missing; no much larger clone stands one base away. Library preparation used 5' RACE. The sequencer was an Illumina HiSeq 2000. A universal primer binding site was introduced by template switching, and a unique molecular identifier was present in the final cDNA, enabling accurate counting of TCR cDNA molecules. Specific primers in the conserved constant-segment region were used to synthesize first-strand cDNA for TCR alpha and beta chains. To control for contamination, every cDNA library was double barcoded, receiving both a SMART-Mk sample barcode and Illumina barcodes. TruSeq adapter sequences and Illumina sample barcodes were added in two successive PCR steps. The Illumina HiSeq platform was used with custom primers to sequence TCR alpha and beta cDNA libraries. On the study's bioinformatics: Unique molecular identifiers were extracted from raw reads with MiGEC, and CDR3 positions were determined with MiXCR. For each individual, recombination models were inferred using an EM algorithm with the repgenHMM and IGoR tools. Shared clonotypes were analyzed with the tcR package in R, and sharing was normalized by the product of cloneset sizes. To study raw recombination without the effects of thymic and clonal selection, out-of-frame nonproductive sequences were analyzed. TCRdb passed the public sequencing reads through fastp at Q25 and MiXCR, retaining productive beta sequences. Here each entry gathers all rows of one CDR3 protein and keeps the most common genes and DNA. V and J calls and clone size were set by TCRdb, not the authors. The sample table records about 700,000 distinct CDR3 sequences; roughly 6% of these occur just once. The top ten clonotypes cover about 2% of the sample.

The germline V gene sets CDR1 to SGHDT and CDR2 to YYEEEE. The CDR3 covers 15 residues, taking in both the cysteine and the valine. Only the CDR3 part of the read is kept: 45 bases, read in frame from the first base. Here V drops 4 bases and J drops 2 bases, and the junction holds 5 bases not matched to any gene. The chain uses TRBV5-6 and TRBJ2-7; 11 of the junction bases match TRBD2. Sequenced: naive T cells sorted from blood. What this sample's cell subset or site label stands for: cells isolated with a human naive T-cell isolation kit. The receptor was derived from a man aged 18 to 29 in good health. The nucleotide sequence is TGTGCCAGCAGCCTCGTAGCGGGAGGGCCCTACGAGCAGTACGTC. This codes for CASSLVAGGPYEQYV.